This T cell receptor (beta chain) was obtained from a study of cytomegalovirus exposure and HLA in healthy donors. Study conclusions and caveats: Most subjects' HLA-A and HLA-B alleles were reportedly predicted from TCR beta sequences.

PCR primers comprised 60 Vbeta and 13 Jbeta primers. Sequencing was performed with immunoSEQ multiplex PCR; in TCRdb, only in-frame clones are kept and a portion is missing. The sample has 100,000 to 130,000 clones; over 70% are singletons. As regards this clone: Antigen: not known.

CDR3 length: 14 amino acids. Trimming took off 7 bases at V and 2 bases at J, with 13 bases between the two ends. The germline V gene encodes CDR1 SGHNT and CDR2 YENEEA. The source is a man in his thirties or forties in good health and CMV-seronegative. Sequenced: PBMCs. The rearrangement links TRBV11-3 to TRBJ2-3; a possible D gene is TRBD2 (6 bases). The CDR3 DNA sequence: TGTGCCAGCACACCCCGGGGGACCACAGATACGCAGTATTTT. This sequence encodes CASTPRGTTDTQYF.